These T cell receptor beta chains were read from a single sample in a study of T cell repertoires in cytomegalovirus infection. A single record per CDR3 protein comes from TCRdb applying MiXCR to the reads. The data contain 300,000 to 400,000 distinct CDR3 sequences, 8% to 9.5% of them singletons. The material sequenced was PBMCs. The receptors were sampled from a human donor in good health (CMV status not recorded). Some clones in this sample may be carry-over from other donors' samples. Each CDR3 is given with its conserved first and last residue. D genes are given only for firm matches. Expanded clones are given a class, and other clones once, few, many or no size at all.

v_call,d_call,clone_size,j_call,cdr3_nt,cdr3_aa
TRBV24-1,TRBD2,few,TRBJ2-1,TGTGCCACCAGCAGATCGGATAGCGGGGGCTACAATGAGCAGTTCTTC,CATSRSDSGGYNEQFF
TRBV19,TRBD1,NA,TRBJ2-7,TGTGCCAGTAGTCGGGGCGCGTCTGCCGCAGGGGGCGAGCAGTACTTC,CASSRGASAAGGEQYF
TRBV11-2,TRBD1,NA,TRBJ2-2,TGTGCCAGCAGCTTAGTTCCGACAGGGACCCTCCCCGGGGAGATGTTTTTT,CASSLVPTGTLPGEMFF
TRBV19,NA,NA,TRBJ1-4,TGTGCCAGTAGTATATGGGCAACTAATGAAAAACTGTTTTTT,CASSIWATNEKLFF
TRBV7-2,TRBD1,many,TRBJ2-7,TGTGCCAGCAGCTCCCGACGGGACAGGGCCTCCTACGAGCAGTACTTC,CASSSRRDRASYEQYF
TRBV12-5,NA,NA,TRBJ1-2,TGTGCTAGTGGTTCCCTAGGAGGAAGCGGCCGGCGTGGCTACACCTTC,CASGSLGGSGRRGYTF
TRBV10-3,TRBD2,NA,TRBJ2-1,TGTGCCATCAGTAGCGGGAGAGAGCAGTTCTTC,CAISSGREQFF
TRBV7-2,NA,many,TRBJ2-4,TGTGCCAGCAGCTCCCAGGGTCTACTAGCCAAAAACATTCAGTACTTC,CASSSQGLLAKNIQYF
TRBV12-3/TRBV12-4,NA,few,TRBJ1-2,TGTGCCAGCAGTCTAGGTTTCGGCCTACAGGGAACCTATGGCTACACCTTC,CASSLGFGLQGTYGYTF
TRBV5-4,TRBD1,NA,TRBJ1-3,TGTGCCAGCAGTTCTACCGGGACAGGGCCTGGAAACACCATATATTTT,CASSSTGTGPGNTIYF
TRBV7-3,TRBD2,few,TRBJ2-1,TGTGCCAGCAGCCCCGGGGCTAGCGGCCGCCCGGGGAATGAGCAGTTCTTC,CASSPGASGRPGNEQFF
TRBV7-2,TRBD2,NA,TRBJ2-7,TGTGCCAGCAGCTCCCCCCTAGCGGGAGCCGAGCAGTACTTC,CASSSPLAGAEQYF
TRBV6-6,TRBD2,NA,TRBJ2-2,TGTGCCAGCATCTTGGCAGGGAGGGGCACCGGGGAGCTGTTTTTT,CASILAGRGTGELFF
TRBV12-3/TRBV12-4,TRBD1,NA,TRBJ1-1,TGTGCCAGCAGTAACAGGGGGTTTGAAGCTTTCTTT,CASSNRGFEAFF
TRBV10-3,TRBD1,NA,TRBJ1-1,TGTGCCATCAGTGGACAGGGAATGAACACTGAAGCTTTCTTT,CAISGQGMNTEAFF
TRBV7-2,TRBD1,many,TRBJ1-5,TGTGCCAGCAGCTACAAGGGACAGAGCAATCAGCCCCAGCATTTT,CASSYKGQSNQPQHF
TRBV7-2,NA,many,TRBJ2-5,TGTGCCAGCAGCTCCTTGGCACAGAAGTACCAAGAGACCCAGTACTTC,CASSSLAQKYQETQYF
TRBV7-6,NA,NA,TRBJ2-7,TGTGCCAGCAGCTTAGCGTGGGGTGCCTACGAGCAGTACTTC,CASSLAWGAYEQYF
TRBV7-2,TRBD2,many,TRBJ2-7,TGTGCCAGCAGCTTAGAGCGGGGGGGAAATTACGAGCAGTACTTC,CASSLERGGNYEQYF
TRBV7-2,NA,NA,TRBJ2-6,TGTGCCAGCAGCCCCAAGCAGGCCGGGGCCAACGTCCTGACTTTC,CASSPKQAGANVLTF
TRBV2,TRBD2,few,TRBJ2-5,TGTGCCAGCAGTCGACTTAGCGGGGGGGAAGAGACCCAGTACTTC,CASSRLSGGEETQYF
TRBV7-9,NA,few,TRBJ2-1,TGTGCCAGCAGCCCCTCCCAAGTCCATGAGCAGTTCTTC,CASSPSQVHEQFF
TRBV6-8,NA,NA,TRBJ1-5,TGTGCCAGCGCCCCTAGCAATCAGCCCCAGCATTTT,CASAPSNQPQHF
TRBV19,NA,few,TRBJ2-5,TGTGCCAGTAGGGAAACACAGGGATCGGGAGAGACCCAGTACTTC,CASRETQGSGETQYF
TRBV27,NA,few,TRBJ2-2,TGTGCCAGCCTCAGGCTGGGGAGCACCGGGGAGCTGTTTTTT,CASLRLGSTGELFF
TRBV15,NA,NA,TRBJ2-5,TGTGCCACCAGCAGCGGGGCGGCAGAGACCCAGTACTTC,CATSSGAAETQYF
TRBV19,TRBD1,NA,TRBJ1-2,TGTGCCAGTACCGGAGACAGGGGTCTGTATGGCTACACCTTC,CASTGDRGLYGYTF
TRBV11-2,NA,few,TRBJ2-7,TGTGCCAGCAGCCAGCGGGCCTTAGGCTACGAGCAGTACTTC,CASSQRALGYEQYF
TRBV7-2,NA,medium-sized,TRBJ2-7,TGTGCCAGCATGCGCCAACGGGGCTACGAGCAGTACTTC,CASMRQRGYEQYF
TRBV12-3/TRBV12-4,NA,few,TRBJ2-2,TGTGCCAGCAGGTGGTACGGGCAGAACACCGGGGAGCTGTTTTTT,CASRWYGQNTGELFF
TRBV7-9,TRBD1,many,TRBJ1-6,TGTGCCAGCAGCAGCCAACAGGGGGGTTCACCCCTCCACTTT,CASSSQQGGSPLHF
TRBV12-3/TRBV12-4,NA,NA,TRBJ2-3,TGTGCCAGCAGTTTATTAAGAACTAGTCTCGAGCCAGATACGCAGTATTTT,CASSLLRTSLEPDTQYF
TRBV12-3/TRBV12-4,NA,many,TRBJ1-5,TGTGCCAGCGGTGTGGCAGGGAATCAGCCCCAGCATTTT,CASGVAGNQPQHF
TRBV5-4,NA,few,TRBJ1-1,TGTGCCAGCAGCTTAAGTGGCAGGATGAACACTGAAGCTTTCTTT,CASSLSGRMNTEAFF
TRBV6-1,NA,many,TRBJ2-5,TGTGCCAGCAGTGCTTGGAGAAACCAAGAGACCCAGTACTTC,CASSAWRNQETQYF
TRBV27,NA,many,TRBJ1-5,TGTGCCAACGAGCCGGGACGGCAGATTAATAGCAATCAGCCCCAGCATTTT,CANEPGRQINSNQPQHF
TRBV9,TRBD1,NA,TRBJ2-1,TGTGCCAGCAGCGTAGTCCCGGGACAGGGTTTGGCTGAGCAGTTCTTC,CASSVVPGQGLAEQFF
TRBV6-1,NA,many,TRBJ2-5,TGTGCCAGCATGATAGGATACGAGACCCAGTACTTC,CASMIGYETQYF
TRBV30,NA,NA,TRBJ1-2,TGTGCCTGGAGGGCCACACAGGGAGTCGACTATGGCTACACCTTC,CAWRATQGVDYGYTF